These 18 T cell receptor beta chains came from one sample sequenced in a study of beta chain features in type 1 diabetes. The sequenced template was cDNA made from the entire isolated RNA. TCRdb's table, derived via immunoSEQ multiplex PCR, lists solely in-frame clones and lacks some. The top ten hold 1% to 1.5% of the sample, which has about 200,000 clones, about 11% seen once. The specimen was central memory CD4+ T cells from blood. Receptors originate from a man between 18 and 29 years old in good health.

Many counts were recorded for this clone. This chain uses TRBV7-9 with TRBJ2-1; D gene unclear. The CDR3 is made up of 15 amino acids. CDR1 and CDR2 from the germline V gene are SEHNR and FQNEAQ (reference sequence). Trimming cost V 3 bases and J 3 bases, with 12 bases left between them. The CDR3 DNA follows: TGTGCCAGCAGCTTGGCGACCGCCGGCTACAATGAGCAGTTCTTC. Translating gives CASSLATAGYNEQFF. Full variable domain (rest looked up from reference TRBV7-9 and TRBJ2-1): DTGVSQNPRHKITKRGQNVTFRCDPISEHNRLYWYRQTLGQGPEFLTYFQNEAQLEKSRLLSDRFSAERPKGSFSTLEIQRTEQGDSAMYLCASSLATAGYNEQFFGPGTRLTVL.

This rearrangement joins TRBV15 to TRBJ2-1, with 8 nucleotides matching TRBD1. The germline gives CDR1 LNHNV, CDR2 YYDKDF (reference sequence). There are 14 residues in the CDR3. V was clipped by 2 bases and J by 4 bases; unmatched bases: 1. The CDR3 bases are TGTGCCACCAGCAGAAGACAGGGGTACAATGAGCAGTTCTTC. It encodes CATSRRQGYNEQFF.

This clone has more than one count but fewer than ten. The V call is TRBV23-1, the J call TRBJ1-5; 7 nucleotides match TRBD1. TRBV23-1 belongs to the ORF category, with a function that is uncertain. V gave up 10 bases and J gave up 4 bases; unmatched junction bases: 13. The length of the CDR3 is 15 residues. The CDR3 coding sequence is TGCGCCACGAAACCTACCGGGACAGCTAATCAGCCCCAGCATTTT. Translating it yields CATKPTGTANQPQHF.

This clone was observed a handful of times. The J gene is TRBJ2-3, the V gene TRBV2; no reliable D call. Trimming took off 4 bases at V and 1 base at J, with 9 bases between the two ends. The germline CDR1 and CDR2 sequences are SNHLY and FYNNEI. The CDR3 is 14 amino acids. The CDR3 here is CASSALTGTDTQYF. CDR3 nucleotide sequence: TGTGCCAGCAGTGCCCTGACTGGCACAGATACGCAGTATTTT.

This clone was detected ten times or more. The CDR3 loop is CASTDRGAQETQYF. CDR3 DNA sequence: TGTGCCAGCACGGACAGGGGAGCTCAAGAGACCCAGTACTTC. V is TRBV25-1 and J is TRBJ2-5; 9 bases match TRBD1. Looked up from germline, CDR1 is MGHDK and CDR2 is SYGVNS. The length of the CDR3 is 14 residues. J was trimmed by 2 bases and V by 7 bases; bases with no gene match: 5.

This clone was seen a few times. The chain joins TRBV5-1 to TRBJ2-5; D may be TRBD1 (6 bases). CDR1 and CDR2 from the germline V gene are SGHRS and YFSETQ. The ends were cut back, 4 bases at V and 3 bases at J, with 13 bases in the middle. This CDR3 comprises 14 residues. The DNA of the CDR3 is TGCGCCAGCAGCGCGACAGGTCGGGAAGAGACCCAGTACTTC. Amino acids: CASSATGREETQYF. Looking up the rest from reference TRBV5-1 and TRBJ2-5 gives the full variable domain: KAGVTQTPRYLIKTRGQQVTLSCSPISGHRSVSWYQQTPGQGLQFLFEYFSETQRNKGNFPGRFSGRQFSNSRSEMNVSTLELGDSALYLCASSATGREETQYFGPGTRLLVL.

The chain recombines TRBV29-1 with TRBJ2-5, with unresolved D. CDR1 SQVTM and CDR2 ANQGSEA come from the germline V gene. Trimming stripped 0 bases from V and 0 bases from J, with 11 bases between. The CDR3 consists of 15 residues. The CDR3 loop reads CSVEDLWGDQETQYF. DNA of the CDR3: TGCAGCGTTGAAGATTTATGGGGTGACCAAGAGACCCAGTACTTC.

In this sample, this clone turned up a few times. The chain carries TRBV7-2 and TRBJ2-7; TRBD1 or TRBD2 may be the D gene (5 bases each). The CDR3 runs 12 residues. Between the trimmed V and J ends, which lost 9 bases and 2 bases, there was a span of 11 bases. In germline, CDR1 is SGHTA, CDR2 FQGNSA. CDR3 in amino acids: CASRRGPYEQYF. In nucleotides, the CDR3 is TGTGCCAGTCGCCGGGGCCCCTACGAGCAGTACTTC. The full variable domain, completed using reference TRBV7-2 and TRBJ2-7, is GAGVSQSPSNKVTEKGKDVELRCDPISGHTALYWYRQSLGQGLEFLIYFQGNSAPDKSGLPSDRFSAERTGGSVSTLTIQRTQQEDSAVYLCASRRGPYEQYFGPGTRLTVT.

The CDR3: CASSRPQALYGYTF. The CDR3 nucleotides are TGTGCCAGCAGTCGACCACAGGCACTCTATGGCTACACCTTC. J is TRBJ1-2 and V is TRBV28, with D perhaps TRBD1 (5 bases). The CDR3 loop spans 14 amino acids. With 5 bases removed from V and 4 bases from J, the gap between germline ends came to 14 bases. CDR1 MDHEN and CDR2 SYDVKM come from the germline V gene.

This clone turned up a few times. The CDR3 loop reads CASSSGLAEDTQYF. The CDR3 DNA follows: TGTGCCAGCAGCTCCGGACTAGCCGAAGATACGCAGTATTTT. The V gene is TRBV7-2, the J gene TRBJ2-3; TRBD2 aligns across 8 bases. The CDR3 runs to 14 residues. The V segment lost 4 bases and the J segment 5 bases; nucleotides outside the gene matches: 5. Looked up from germline, CDR1 is SGHTA and CDR2 is FQGNSA. Looking up the rest from reference TRBV7-2 and TRBJ2-3 gives the full variable domain: GAGVSQSPSNKVTEKGKDVELRCDPISGHTALYWYRQSLGQGLEFLIYFQGNSAPDKSGLPSDRFSAERTGGSVSTLTIQRTQQEDSAVYLCASSSGLAEDTQYFGPGTRLTVL.

This clone was detected ten times or more. This rearrangement joins TRBV10-3 to TRBJ2-1, with TRBD2 matching 15 bases. The CDR3 has 18 amino acids. In germline, CDR1 is ENHRY, CDR2 SYGVKD. V gave up 2 bases and J gave up 9 bases; unmatched junction bases: 11. The CDR3 nucleotides read TGTGCCATCAGTGAGACGGGACTAGCGGGAGGATCACGCGGTGAGCAGTTCTTC. Translated: CAISETGLAGGSRGEQFF.

This clone has at least ten counts. The CDR3 spells CASSITALGVEKLFF. CDR3 DNA sequence: TGTGCCAGTAGTATCACGGCGCTCGGCGTGGAAAAACTGTTTTTT. This chain connects TRBV19 to TRBJ1-4; D gene uncertain. The CDR3 is 15 residues long. V was pared by 3 bases and J by 8 bases, with 16 bases between. The V gene's germline CDR1 is LNHDA and CDR2 SQIVND (reference sequence). The full variable domain, its missing parts supplied by reference TRBV19 and TRBJ1-4, is DGGITQSPKYLFRKEGQNVTLSCEQNLNHDAMYWYRQDPGQGLRLIYYSQIVNDFQKGDIAEGYSVSREKKESFPLTVTSAQKNPTAFYLCASSITALGVEKLFFGSGTQLSVL.

This clone was counted between two and nine times. The gene calls are TRBV6-5 and TRBJ2-1; tentatively, D is TRBD1 (6 bases). The CDR3 is 14 residues long. V was clipped by 2 bases and J by 9 bases, with 14 bases between them. Looked up from germline, CDR1 is MNHEY and CDR2 is SVGAGI. CDR3 bases: TGTGCCAGCAGTTACCTTAACCGGGACACTGAGCAGTTCTTC. It codes for CASSYLNRDTEQFF.

The J gene is TRBJ2-1, the V gene TRBV9; tentatively, D is TRBD1 or TRBD2 (6 bases each). The germline V gene encodes CDR1 SGDLS and CDR2 YYNGEE. This CDR3 is 10 amino acids long. V lost 10 bases to trimming and J lost 10 bases, with 12 bases between them. DNA of the CDR3: TGTGCCCCCCGGGGGCACGAGCAGTTCTTC. Protein product: CAPRGHEQFF.

This clone has more than one count but fewer than ten. J is TRBJ2-1 and V is TRBV28; 7 bases are shared with TRBD2. J was trimmed by 4 bases and V by 11 bases; bases with no gene match: 5. The V gene's germline CDR1 is MDHEN and CDR2 SYDVKM. The CDR3 contains 12 residues. In nucleotides, the CDR3 is TGTGCCTGGGGGGAGGGGTACAATGAGCAGTTCTTC. It yields the protein CAWGEGYNEQFF. Supplemented by reference TRBV28 and TRBJ2-1, the full variable domain reads DVKVTQSSRYLVKRTGEKVFLECVQDMDHENMFWYRQDPGLGLRLIYFSYDVKMKEKGDIPEGYSVSREKKERFSLILESASTNQTSMYLCAWGEGYNEQFFGPGTRLTVL.

This clone was seen more than once but under ten times. J is TRBJ1-2 and V is TRBV10-3; no definite D call. Germline loops: CDR1 ENHRY, CDR2 SYGVKD. This CDR3 contains 13 residues. Trimming took 5 bases from V and 1 from J, leaving 8 bases between them. The CDR3 coding sequence is TGTGCCATCAGTCCAAACAGTAACTATGGCTACACCTTC. Amino acids: CAISPNSNYGYTF.

This clone appeared a few times. The genes are TRBV7-9 and TRBJ1-6; no definite D call. The CDR3 runs to 14 residues. The germline V gene encodes CDR1 SEHNR and CDR2 FQNEAQ (reference sequence). V dropped 3 bases and J dropped 10 bases, with 13 bases sitting between them. Here the CDR3 reads CASSLEGAPSPLHF. The CDR3 DNA reads TGTGCCAGCAGCTTGGAGGGAGCCCCATCACCCCTCCACTTT.

Comment on this clone: A read error may produce the germline difference seen at one junction end. The rearrangement links TRBV29-1 to TRBJ2-2, with 11 positions matching TRBD2. Germline lookup yields CDR1 SQVTM and CDR2 ANQGSEA. This CDR3 has 13 residues. CDR3 protein: CRVTSGSPGELFF. CDR3 coding DNA: TGCCGCGTTACTAGCGGGAGCCCCGGGGAGCTGTTTTTT.